This entry lists 16 T cell receptor beta chains sequenced from one sample in a study of blood T cell repertoires in COVID-19. The method was immunoSEQ multiplex PCR; TCRdb's version includes in-frame clones alone and lacks a portion of them. The sample lists 150,000 to 200,000 clones, 65% to 85% occurring once. The sample consisted of peripheral blood. These receptors all stem from a human donor with acute or convalescent COVID-19. The donor label of this sample is uncertain.

The chain recombines TRBV19 with TRBJ2-7, with 14 bases matching TRBD2. V shed 4 bases, J shed 0 bases, and the junction held 11 bases outside the gene matches. The CDR3 extends over 19 amino acids. The germline V gene has CDR1 LNHDA and CDR2 SQIVND (reference sequence). The CDR3 DNA is TGTGCCAGTAGTAAATCGGGGACTAGCGGGAGCGGGGACTCCTACGAGCAGTACTTC. Protein product: CASSKSGTSGSGDSYEQYF.

The V call is TRBV30, the J call TRBJ1-5, with 9 bases matching TRBD1. CDR1 GTSNPN and CDR2 SVGIG come from the germline V gene (reference sequence). The V segment lost 3 bases and the J segment 5 bases; nucleotides outside the gene matches: 5. The CDR3 totals 14 residues. CDR3 nucleotides: TGTGCCTGGAGCGACACAGGGGGCCATCAGCCCCAGCATTTT. This codes for CAWSDTGGHQPQHF. Supplemented by reference TRBV30 and TRBJ1-5, the full variable domain reads SQTIHQWPATLVQPVGSPLSLECTVEGTSNPNLYWYRQAAGRGLQLLFYSVGIGQISSEVPQNLSASRPQDRQFILSSKKLLLSDSGFYLCAWSDTGGHQPQHFGDGTRLSIL.

This clone was detected a few times. The rearrangement links TRBV6-6 to TRBJ1-3; D is unresolved. The germline gives CDR1 MNHNY, CDR2 SVGAGI (reference sequence). The V and J ends lost 6 bases and 2 bases respectively, with 11 bases between them. The CDR3 has 14 amino acids. CDR3 nucleotide sequence: TGTGCCAGCAGGTCAGGAGGGACTGGAAACACCATATATTTT. Translation: CASRSGGTGNTIYF.

The rearrangement links TRBV28 to TRBJ2-7; D gene uncertain. CDR3 size: 12 residues. V lost 6 bases to trimming and J lost 7 bases, with 13 bases between them. Germline V gene data show CDR1 as MDHEN and CDR2 as SYDVKM. The CDR3 is CASSPTALEQYF. The CDR3 nucleotides are TGTGCCAGCAGCCCCACAGCTTTGGAGCAGTACTTC.

The chain links TRBV19 to TRBJ1-2; D unclear. CDR1 and CDR2 from the germline V gene are LNHDA and SQIVND (reference sequence). The V end lost 4 bases, the J end lost 1 base, and 4 bases lay between the germline ends. The CDR3 sequence is 12 residues long. The CDR3 reads CASSNRNYGYTF. CDR3 nucleotide sequence: TGTGCCAGTAGTAATCGTAACTATGGCTACACCTTC.

The genes are TRBV18 and TRBJ2-7; TRBD1 agrees at 10 bases. CDR3 length: 14 residues. V lost 5 bases and J lost 4; bases outside the gene matches: 5. Germline V gene data show CDR1 as KGHSH and CDR2 as LQKENI. The CDR3 region is CASSTGTGVYEQYF. CDR3 nucleotides: TGTGCCAGCTCAACCGGGACAGGGGTTTACGAGCAGTACTTC.

This chain uses TRBV9 with TRBJ2-1; 12 nucleotides agree with TRBD2. Germline assignment: CDR1 SGDLS and CDR2 YYNGEE. The V gene end was trimmed by 0 bases and the J gene end by 4 bases; junction bases not matched to a gene: 2. This CDR3 comprises 16 residues. The DNA of the CDR3 is TGTGCCAGCAGCGTAGGACTAGCGGGGGAGTACAATGAGCAGTTCTTC. It yields the protein CASSVGLAGEYNEQFF.

The V and J genes are TRBV4-2 and TRBJ2-1, with D perhaps matching TRBD2 (6 bases). CDR3 length: 18 amino acids. CDR1 is LGHNA, CDR2 YNFKEQ, per germline. Trimming cost V 0 bases and J 2 bases, with 17 bases left between them. CDR3 sequence reads: CASSQEGGNLFPYNEQFF. The DNA of the CDR3 is TGTGCCAGCAGCCAAGAGGGGGGTAACTTGTTCCCCTACAATGAGCAGTTCTTC.

The chain links TRBV11-2 to TRBJ2-1; 9 bases agree with TRBD1. The germline CDR1 and CDR2 sequences are SGHAT and FQNNGV. This CDR3 is built from 14 residues. The V gene end was trimmed by 5 bases and the J gene end by 8 bases; junction bases not matched to a gene: 7. In nucleotides, the CDR3 is TGTGCCAGCAGCCAGCGACAGGGGGGGGATGAGCAGTTCTTC. Protein product: CASSQRQGGDEQFF.

This clone came up a few times. The chain couples TRBV19 to TRBJ2-1, with D possibly being TRBD1 (6 bases). Trimming removed 6 bases at V and 1 base at J, with 22 bases between. The length of the CDR3 is 18 residues. Germline V CDR1 and CDR2: LNHDA, SQIVND (reference sequence). The CDR3 nucleotides read TGTGCCAGTAGCCCCACCCGGACAGAGTTTAAATCCTACAATGAGCAGTTCTTC. Protein: CASSPTRTEFKSYNEQFF.

The chain recombines TRBV9 with TRBJ1-6; weak D call: TRBD1 (5 bases). CDR1 is SGDLS, CDR2 YYNGEE, per germline. The CDR3 totals 14 residues. V shed 0 bases and J shed 11 bases, with 12 bases lying between them. The DNA of the CDR3 is TGTGCCAGCAGCGTAGGGGGGGATCCCCCACCCCTCCACTTT. Translation gives CASSVGGDPPPLHF.

This clone has just a few counts. This chain uses TRBV11-3 with TRBJ2-7; D gene uncertain. Trimming stripped 3 bases from V and 1 base from J, with 7 bases between. Germline-derived CDR1 and CDR2 are SGHNT and YENEEA. The CDR3 loop spans 13 amino acids. The CDR3 spells CASSFGVSYEQYF. CDR3 nucleotides: TGTGCCAGCAGCTTTGGAGTATCCTACGAGCAGTACTTC. The full variable domain, completed using reference TRBV11-3 and TRBJ2-7, is EAGVVQSPRYKIIEKKQPVAFWCNPISGHNTLYWYLQNLGQGPELLIRYENEEAVDDSQLPKDRFSAERLKGVDSTLKIQPAELGDSAVYLCASSFGVSYEQYFGPGTRLTVT.

V and J are TRBV18 and TRBJ2-2, with 9 nucleotides matching TRBD1. The CDR3 covers 17 residues. Trimming removed 4 bases from V and 4 bases from J; junction bases left unmatched: 10. Germline CDR1 reads KGHSH; CDR2 reads LQKENI. CDR3 nucleotide sequence: TGTGCCAGCTCACTTTACACAGGGGGCGACGGCACCGGGGAGCTGTTTTTT. Translating gives CASSLYTGGDGTGELFF.

V usage is TRBV3-1 (or the pseudogene TRBV3-2) and J usage is TRBJ2-4; no reliable D call. Between the trimmed V and J ends, which lost 4 bases and 5 bases, there was a span of 9 bases. This CDR3 has 13 residues. Germline V CDR1 and CDR2: LGHDT, YNNKEL (reference sequence). The CDR3 reads CASSPVPENIQYF. CDR3 sequence (DNA): TGTGCCAGCAGCCCCGTCCCGGAAAACATTCAGTACTTC.

V and J are TRBV9 and TRBJ2-7; 12 bases are a match to TRBD2. V trimming: 3 bases; J trimming: 4 bases; junction bases outside the gene matches: 8. CDR3 length: 16 amino acids. Germline CDR1 reads SGDLS; CDR2 reads YYNGEE. The DNA of the CDR3 is TGTGCCAGCAGCGCACAGACTAGCGGGGGCCCTTACGAGCAGTACTTC. This gives the protein CASSAQTSGGPYEQYF.

This chain joins TRBV4-2 and TRBJ1-5, with 10 bases aligning to TRBD1. CDR3 length: 15 amino acids. Germline CDR1 and CDR2: LGHNA and YNFKEQ. The trim removed 4 bases at V and 7 bases at J, leaving 7 bases unmatched. Here the CDR3 reads CASSRGTGDGQPQHF. DNA of the CDR3: TGTGCCAGCAGCCGGGGGACAGGGGACGGCCAGCCCCAGCATTTT.